This entry lists 4 T cell receptor beta chains sequenced from one sample in a study of blood T cell repertoires in COVID-19. Data came from immunoSEQ multiplex PCR; TCRdb stores just in-frame clones and leaves some out. The repertoire consists of more than 250,000 clones, with more than 70% occurring once and the leading ten covering roughly 1.3%. What was sequenced was peripheral blood. These TCRs come from a woman aged 50 to 65 with acute or convalescent COVID-19.

This clone has a handful of counts. The chain carries TRBV14 and TRBJ1-2; perhaps TRBD1 as D (6 bases). The CDR3 totals 14 residues. CDR1 and CDR2 from the germline V gene are SGHDN and FVKESK. Trimming removed 1 base from V and 5 bases from J, with 11 bases in between. The CDR3: CASSQGQELYGYTF. DNA for the CDR3: TGTGCCAGCAGCCAAGGACAGGAGTTATATGGCTACACCTTC.

This clone has more than one count but fewer than ten. This sequence joins TRBV6-4 and TRBJ1-2; 8 bases align to TRBD1. The CDR3 loop spans 14 amino acids. Per germline, CDR1 MRHNA and CDR2 SNTAGT. With V trimmed by 5 bases and J by 4 bases, 6 bases remained unmatched. This chain's CDR3 is CASSLTGEGYGYTF. The CDR3 region has the DNA TGTGCCAGCAGTTTGACAGGGGAAGGCTATGGCTACACCTTC.

The rearrangement joins TRBV19 to TRBJ1-2; D may be TRBD1 (5 bases). The ends were cut back, 3 bases at V and 11 bases at J, with 16 bases in the middle. Per germline, CDR1 LNHDA and CDR2 SQIVND (reference sequence). This CDR3 comprises 13 residues. The CDR3 sequence: CASSMGFQGRYTF. CDR3 nucleotide sequence: TGTGCCAGTAGTATGGGATTCCAGGGCCGATACACCTTC.

This clone has a handful of counts. This chain joins TRBV9 and TRBJ2-7; the match to TRBD1 covers 8 bases. The CDR3 extends over 15 amino acids. Trimming took 0 bases from V and 0 from J; bases not matched to a gene: 2. CDR1 is SGDLS and CDR2 is YYNGEE in the germline V gene. CDR3 bases: TGTGCCAGCAGCGTAGGGACAGGGAGCTCCTACGAGCAGTACTTC. Translated, it gives CASSVGTGSSYEQYF.